This T cell receptor beta chain was profiled in a study of cytomegalovirus exposure and HLA in healthy donors. Study details: T cells numbering about 179 million yielded approximately 120 million unique TCR beta sequences in an earlier analysis. Whole-study findings and limits: The study designated roughly 150 TCR beta chains cytomegalovirus-associated. TCR beta V- and J-gene trimming was later associated with a missense DCLRE1C variant. Presence/absence analyses treated sequencing depth as roughly uniform across donors.

This clone was counted a few times. Its antigen is unknown. This CDR3 has 14 amino acids. The V gene end was trimmed by 5 bases and the J gene end by 7 bases; junction bases not matched to a gene: 1. Germline-derived CDR1 and CDR2 are MGHRA and YSYEKL. Use of 60 Vbeta and 13 Jbeta primers characterized the PCR. Profiling relied on immunoSEQ multiplex PCR, and the TCRdb table lists in-frame clones only, not all of them. The data contain 65,000 to 70,000 clones, around 87% of them singletons. Sample: PBMCs. This rearrangement joins TRBV4-1 to TRBJ2-1, with TRBD2 matching over 14 bases. The origin of this receptor is a woman in her twenties or thirties in good health and CMV-seropositive. The CDR3 here is CASSGLAGGNEQFF. In DNA form, the CDR3 reads TGCGCCAGCAGCGGACTAGCGGGAGGAAATGAGCAGTTCTTC.